The present entry profiles one T cell receptor (delta chain) with its context. This clone is regarded as medium-sized (0.01 to 0.1%). Its antigen remains unidentified. Base qualities are missing; no much larger clone stands one base away. The sample carries other DNA sequences with the same CDR3. At the junction V is shortened by 3 bases and J by 1 base; bases outside the gene matches: 5. The CDR3 holds 19 amino acids from the cysteine to the phenylalanine. Of all the DNA, just the CDR3 is kept, 57 bases in frame from base 1. Reading the germline V gene gives CDR1 GEAIGNYY and CDR2 EKD. The sample belongs to a study of gamma-delta chains in newborns, infants, children (dated by TCRdb to between 2019 and 2020). Regarding the study in general: According to the study title, microbial exposure causes polyclonal expansion of innate gammadelta T cells right after birth. How innate gammadelta T cell populations in human newborns were shaped by microbial exposure immediately after birth was investigated in the study.

Sequencer: Illumina MiSeq. TCRdb called clones anew from the public reads via CATT; matching DNA rows were later pooled. The sample profile shows 10,000 to 12,000 delta-chain clones; approximately 9.5% of them were found once. The biggest ten clones account for about 9.3% of the sample. The chain is assembled from TRDV2 and TRDJ3; 13 middle bases align to TRDD3. Specimen: blood. The receptor's source is a child who was a newborn, infant or young child, either healthy, febrile or measles-vaccinated (not recorded which). The sequenced DNA is TGTGCCTGTGACCATACTGGGGGATACGGTTCCTGGGACACCCGACAGATGTTTTTC. This codes for CACDHTGGYGSWDTRQMFF.